This record looks at one T cell receptor beta chain sequence and its context. Its antigen remains undetermined. Per-nucleotide qualities are absent, and no much larger clonotype sits a single base away. The library was produced with RACE. The sample was run on a NextSeq 500. During library preparation, unique molecular identifiers were attached to individual cDNA molecules so that TCRs could be counted quantitatively and reproducibly. Each blood RNA sample was used to sequence both TCR alpha and TCR beta chains. As for the authors' bioinformatics: The median number of TCRs per sample was over 95,000, ranging from about 20,000 to 690,600. The Decombinator software suite was used to annotate V, J and CDR3 in the TCR reads. Every sample was subsampled to the same number of TCRs (28,000) for the PS versus PT1 abundance plots. TCRs were defined as expanded if absent before sensitization and observed at least eight times at the 2-week time point. In-frame beta chains were kept once TCRdb had trimmed the public reads at Q25 with fastp and called clones with MiXCR. Rows merge per CDR3 protein into single entries with the most common DNA and genes. The V and J calls shown here were made by TCRdb, not taken from the authors' results. The sample table shows fewer than 400,000 distinct CDR3 sequences, and around 7% are seen once. The top ten constitute less than 10% of the sample.

The data originate from a study of human T cells and chemical hapten exposure (dated by TCRdb to about 2021). In terms of the full investigation: For sensitization, 2% DPC in acetone was applied to an approximately 2 cm by approximately 2 cm area of upper inner arm skin. Libraries were combined into a pool for sequencing, and differences in TCR yield between samples came mainly from small differences in library volumes within the pool. Patient blood was sampled pre-sensitization (week 0) and at 2, 6 and about 24 weeks after DPC sensitization. Most of the patients in the cohort were female, and the cohort covered alopecia areata with under or over 50% scalp involvement, alopecia totalis and alopecia universalis. Patch testing was performed on the upper back with Finn chambers containing 0.01% DPC, and the patch tests were scored after 6 days according to International Contact Dermatitis Research Group standards. Peripheral blood TCR repertoire changes were tracked in vivo in alopecia patients during primary and secondary sensitization to the hapten diphenylcyclopropenone (DPC). For TCR sequencing, blood came from about 29 alopecia patients at anywhere from one to four time points (pre-sensitization, 2, 6 and 24 weeks). Weekly therapeutic DPC doses were additionally applied to the scalp of patients throughout the roughly 25-week study period. Results and caveats for the whole study, not just this receptor: Compared with pre-sensitization or healthy control sets, expanded TCRs formed significantly more large CDR3 similarity clusters, which is consistent with antigen-driven responses. Patch test score was positively correlated with the number of PT1 expanded TCRs, with significance at thresholds 8, 16 and 32 but not at 4. Repeated subsampling changed both the strength of the expansion versus patch-test correlation and the threshold at which that correlation became significant. DPC sensitization did not change the number of TCRs with a frequency above 1 in 1000, and there was no evidence of changes in global repertoire structure. Because every patient had alopecia, a presumed autoimmune disease, the patients' immune response might differ from that of healthy individuals.

V is cut by 5 bases and J by 3 bases, and the space between the germline ends is 5 bases. Including the terminal cysteine and phenylalanine, the CDR3 comprises 12 residues. The only DNA kept is the CDR3, 36 bases in frame from the first base. This specimen's time point label, interpreted: patch test 1, 2 weeks after DPC sensitization. What this sample's treatment or condition label stands for: therapeutic diphenylcyclopropenone sensitization with weekly scalp DPC. At every patch-test visit, the blood draw took place before the patch test was put on. To be eligible, patients had to be aged 18 to 70, diagnosed with alopecia and judged suitable for DPC therapy, while pregnant patients were excluded. Unfractionated whole blood was collected in Tempus Blood RNA tubes, and total RNA was extracted from that blood.

The source was whole blood, collected in connection with sensitization to the hapten diphenylcyclopropenone (DPC). The receptor was isolated from a woman in her late teens or twenties with alopecia areata. Some clones in this sample may be carry-over from other donors' samples. The rearrangement joined TRBV12-3 or TRBV12-4 to TRBJ2-4; the D gene assignment is ambiguous. In nucleotide form, the sequence is TGTGCCAGCAGTCCCGGCAAAAACATTCAGTACTTC. Translation gives CASSPGKNIQYF.